The TCR beta chain described here comes from a study of blood T cell repertoires in COVID-19. Study at large: From the United States, Italy and Spain came samples of acute and convalescent COVID-19. Sources were T cells, B-cell-depleted T cells, or PBMCs; the material itself was cDNA or gDNA.

Germline V lookup: CDR1 SGHRS, CDR2 YFSETQ. Trimming stripped 0 bases from V and 0 bases from J, with 11 bases between. The CDR3 runs 16 residues. As handled by the study authors: Estimation of nucleated cell counts was performed using reference gene primer amplification. Profiled with immunoSEQ multiplex PCR; TCRdb holds only in-frame clones, not every one. V and J calls and clone size come straight from that table; D and trimming were deduced from the DNA. The data show roughly 41,000 clones, 88% seen once. The V call is TRBV5-1, the J call TRBJ2-3, with D unclear. Input material: peripheral blood. The sequence was obtained from a man aged 60-69 years with active COVID-19. The CDR3 bases are TGCGCCAGCAGCTTGGGTGCGGCGAAGAGCACAGATACGCAGTATTTT. Amino acids: CASSLGAAKSTDTQYF.